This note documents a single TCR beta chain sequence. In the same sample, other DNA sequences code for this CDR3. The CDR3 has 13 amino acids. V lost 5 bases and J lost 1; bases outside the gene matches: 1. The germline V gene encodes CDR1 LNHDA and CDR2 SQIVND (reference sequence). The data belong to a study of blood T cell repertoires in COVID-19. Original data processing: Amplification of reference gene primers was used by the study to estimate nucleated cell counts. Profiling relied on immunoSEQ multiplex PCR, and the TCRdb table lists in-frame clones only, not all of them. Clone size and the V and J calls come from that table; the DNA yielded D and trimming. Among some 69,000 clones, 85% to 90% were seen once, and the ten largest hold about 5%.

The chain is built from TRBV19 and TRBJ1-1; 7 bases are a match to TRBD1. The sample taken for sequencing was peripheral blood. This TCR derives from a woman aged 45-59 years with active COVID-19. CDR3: CASSRQGNTEAFF. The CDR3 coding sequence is TGTGCCAGTAGTCGACAGGGGAACACTGAAGCTTTCTTT. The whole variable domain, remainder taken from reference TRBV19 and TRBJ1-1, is DGGITQSPKYLFRKEGQNVTLSCEQNLNHDAMYWYRQDPGQGLRLIYYSQIVNDFQKGDIAEGYSVSREKKESFPLTVTSAQKNPTAFYLCASSRQGNTEAFFGQGTRLTVV.